This T cell receptor (beta chain) was profiled in a study of OX40 agonist ivuxolimab in advanced cancers. About the investigation overall: Ivuxolimab was a fully human IgG2 agonistic monoclonal antibody targeting the costimulatory receptor OX40 (CD134). Intravenous ivuxolimab was administered to patients every 2 weeks at six dose levels: 0.01, 0.1, 0.3, 1.5, 3 and 10 mg/kg. Among the approximately 50 dose-escalation patients, some 19 had hepatocellular carcinoma, roughly 15 melanoma, 9 renal cell carcinoma and 9 head and neck cancer. A male proportion of around 83% and a mean age of around 60 years, ranging from about 20 to 80, were recorded for the dose-escalation cohort. Prior anti-PD-1, anti-PD-L1 or anti-CTLA-4 therapy was permitted, and 30% to 50% of dose-escalation patients had received checkpoint inhibitors. Partial responses were achieved by three dose-escalation patients, of whom one had hepatocellular carcinoma and two had cutaneous melanoma. The purpose of peripheral TCRbeta sequencing was to test whether ivuxolimab changed TCR sequence diversity and led to clonal T-cell expansion. The paper describes the monotherapy dose-escalation part (N of about 52 patients) of the phase I trial of ivuxolimab.

V was cut back by 0 bases and J by 1 base, leaving a gap of 7 bases between them. The germline V gene (reference sequence) specifies LNHNV as CDR1 and YYDKDF as CDR2. The CDR3 holds 15 amino acids from the cysteine to the phenylalanine. Only the CDR3 portion is preserved as DNA: 45 bases, with reading frame beginning at the first base. Patients with autoimmune disease history or receiving systemic immunosuppression were excluded from the trial. In every dose cohort, peripheral blood was drawn for TCR sequencing at baseline, cycle 4 day 1, and cycle 7 day 1. The samples were drawn from a first-in-human, open-label, multicenter phase I dose-escalation trial of ivuxolimab. The trial enrolled adults with locally advanced or metastatic head and neck squamous cell, hepatocellular, melanoma or renal cell carcinoma. Before TCR sequencing, CD4+ T cells and CD8+ T cells from peripheral blood were sorted into separate populations.

General findings and caveats noted by the study authors: At doses of 0.1 to 3.0 mg/kg, clonal expansion of both CD4+ and CD8+ T cells in blood was seen between baseline and week 6. After ivuxolimab, more expanded clones were found on average in CD8+ T cells than in CD4+ T cells. Low levels of normalized T-cell clonal expansion were also shown by some nonresponding patients. The antigen specificity of the clonally expanded peripheral T cells was not determined. Partial responders in the 0.1-3.0 mg/kg groups had among the lowest normalized peripheral clonal expansion, especially among CD8+ T cells.

Genomic DNA was extracted from sorted cells for sequencing of the TCRbeta CDR3 region. The immunoSEQ Assay was used to sequence the TCRbeta CDR3 regions. Drawn from immuneACCESS, this table holds only the in-frame rearrangements with V and J called that TCRdb kept. Clones are partly lost; checked studies trace under half to an unresolved V gene and leave the rest unexplained. The sample yields about 63,000 clones; about 90% were counted once. The ten top clones hold roughly 4.1% of the sample. A note on this clone: There is no known antigen for this receptor. Base qualities are missing; no much larger clone stands one base away.

Sequences were derived from CD4+ or CD8+ T cells sorted from blood, sampled in a trial of the OX40 agonist ivuxolimab. The chain links TRBV15 with TRBJ1-5; the D segment could be TRBD1, given 5 matching bases. This receptor was identified in an adult with an advanced solid tumor such as melanoma, head and neck, liver or kidney cancer. The nucleotide sequence is TGTGCCACCAGCAGAGACAGGACAAGCAATCAGCCCCAGCATTTT. The encoded protein is CATSRDRTSNQPQHF.